This entry is about one T cell receptor (beta chain). The V gene's germline CDR1 is SEHNR and CDR2 FQNEAQ (reference sequence). The CDR3 contains 15 residues. Trimming pared 7 bases from V and 2 bases from J, leaving 15 bases between. The data derive from a study of T cells after yellow fever vaccination. TCRdb re-called the 5' RACE reads through MiXCR, storing one row per CDR3 protein. The sample shows 250,000 to 400,000 distinct CDR3 sequences, roughly 4.3% of them seen only once. Here the sequenced sample was PBMCs, taken 5 days after the yellow fever booster vaccination. This TCR came from a man younger than 35 who received the YFV17D yellow fever vaccine. The chain is built from TRBV7-9 and TRBJ1-5, with D tentatively TRBD1 (5 bases). The CDR3 DNA sequence: TGTGCCAGCACCGAAGGGGCTTCGGGCAATCAGCCCCAGCATTTT. Encoded protein: CASTEGASGNQPQHF.